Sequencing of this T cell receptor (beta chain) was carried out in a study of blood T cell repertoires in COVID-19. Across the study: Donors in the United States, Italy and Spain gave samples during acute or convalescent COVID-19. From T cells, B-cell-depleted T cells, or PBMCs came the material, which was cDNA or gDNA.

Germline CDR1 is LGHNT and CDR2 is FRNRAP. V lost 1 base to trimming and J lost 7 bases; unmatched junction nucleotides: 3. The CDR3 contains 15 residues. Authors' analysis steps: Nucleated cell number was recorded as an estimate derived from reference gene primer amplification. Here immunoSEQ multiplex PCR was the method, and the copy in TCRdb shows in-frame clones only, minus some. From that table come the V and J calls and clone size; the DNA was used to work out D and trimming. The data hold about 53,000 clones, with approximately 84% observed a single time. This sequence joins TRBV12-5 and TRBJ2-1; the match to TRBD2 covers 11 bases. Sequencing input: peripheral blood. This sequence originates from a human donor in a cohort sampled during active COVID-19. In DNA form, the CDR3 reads TGTGCTAGTGGTTTGGATGTAGCGGGGGGGAATGAGCAGTTCTTC. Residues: CASGLDVAGGNEQFF.